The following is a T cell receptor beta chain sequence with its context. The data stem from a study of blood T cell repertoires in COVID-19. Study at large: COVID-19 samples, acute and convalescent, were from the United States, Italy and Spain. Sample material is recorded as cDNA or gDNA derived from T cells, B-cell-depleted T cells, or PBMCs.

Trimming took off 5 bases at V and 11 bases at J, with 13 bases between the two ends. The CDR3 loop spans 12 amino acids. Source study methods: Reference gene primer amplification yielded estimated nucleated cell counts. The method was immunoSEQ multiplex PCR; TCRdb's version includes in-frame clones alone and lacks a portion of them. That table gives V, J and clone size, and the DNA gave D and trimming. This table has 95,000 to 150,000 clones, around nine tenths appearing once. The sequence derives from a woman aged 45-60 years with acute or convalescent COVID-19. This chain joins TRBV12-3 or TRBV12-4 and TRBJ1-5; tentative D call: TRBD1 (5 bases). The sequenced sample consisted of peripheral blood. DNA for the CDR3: TGTGCCAGCAGTAGGGGTCCCCTGGCCCAGCATTTT. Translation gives CASSRGPLAQHF.